The clone carrying this T cell receptor beta chain has a single count. The antigen is not known. The assay was immunoSEQ multiplex PCR, and TCRdb's table has in-frame clones only and misses some. The repertoire has just over 2,000,000 clones, about 95% of them found once; the top ten carry roughly 1%. There are 13 residues in the CDR3. V was trimmed by 4 bases and J by 3 bases, leaving 9 bases between them. Germline V CDR1 and CDR2: SGHNT, YYREEE (reference sequence). These data are taken from a study of shared clonotypes between healthy human individuals. Regarding the study as a whole: Against clonotypes common to all four donors, non-shared ones had lower generation probabilities. Naive subsets usually exceeded memory subsets in estimated richness.

Only CD45RO-negative cells positively selected for CCR7 counted as naive CD8 cells, so terminally differentiated effector memory CD45RA+ cells were excluded. Sample: naive CD8+ T cells sorted from blood. The sequence was obtained from a man aged 18 to 29 in good health. The chain recombines TRBV5-4 with TRBJ2-3, with D possibly being TRBD1 (6 bases). CDR3 amino acids: CASSPGQTDTQYF. In DNA, the CDR3 is TGTGCCAGCAGCCCCGGACAGACAGATACGCAGTATTTT.